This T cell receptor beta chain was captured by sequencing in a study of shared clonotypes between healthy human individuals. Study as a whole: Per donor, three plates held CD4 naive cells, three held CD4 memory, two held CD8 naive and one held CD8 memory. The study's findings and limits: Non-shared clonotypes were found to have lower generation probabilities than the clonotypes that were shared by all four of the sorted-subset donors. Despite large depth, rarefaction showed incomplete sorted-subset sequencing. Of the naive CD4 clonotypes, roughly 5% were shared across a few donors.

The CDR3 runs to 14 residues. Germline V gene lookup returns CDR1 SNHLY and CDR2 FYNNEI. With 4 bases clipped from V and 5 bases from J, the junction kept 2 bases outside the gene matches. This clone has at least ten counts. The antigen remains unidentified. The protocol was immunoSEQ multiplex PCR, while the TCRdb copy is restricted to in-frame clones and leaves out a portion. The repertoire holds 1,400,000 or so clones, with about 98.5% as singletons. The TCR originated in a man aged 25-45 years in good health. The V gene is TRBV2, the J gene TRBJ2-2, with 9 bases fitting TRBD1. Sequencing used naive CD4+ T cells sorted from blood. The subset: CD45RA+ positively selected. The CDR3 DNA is TGTGCCAGCAGTGGGACAGGGGAGACCGGGGAGCTGTTTTTT. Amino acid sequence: CASSGTGETGELFF. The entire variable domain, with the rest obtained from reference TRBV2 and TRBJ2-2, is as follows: EPEVTQTPSHQVTQMGQEVILRCVPISNHLYFYWYRQILGQKVEFLVSFYNNEISEKSEIFDDQFSVERPDGSNFTLKIRSTKLEDSAMYFCASSGTGETGELFFGEGSRLTVL.